These 26 T cell receptor beta chains came from one sample sequenced in a study of blood T cell repertoires in COVID-19. The method was immunoSEQ multiplex PCR; TCRdb's version includes in-frame clones alone and lacks a portion of them. Of about 150,000 clones in the sample, more than 75% are singletons; the top ten hold 2% to 3%. Source material: peripheral blood. The receptors were gathered from a man aged 50-59 years with active COVID-19.

V is TRBV4-1 and J is TRBJ2-5; a possible D gene is TRBD1 (6 bases). Trimming took 1 base from V and 0 from J, leaving 9 bases between them. This CDR3 comprises 15 residues. CDR1 and CDR2 from the germline V gene are MGHRA and YSYEKL. CDR3 loop: CASSQGTVYQETQYF. CDR3 DNA sequence: TGCGCCAGCAGCCAAGGGACAGTGTACCAAGAGACCCAGTACTTC.

The gene calls are TRBV27 and TRBJ1-2, with 8 bases matching TRBD1. The junction had 14 bases not matched to a gene; V was cut back by 5 bases and J by 3 bases. The CDR3 spans 17 residues. Germline-derived CDR1 and CDR2 are MNHEY and SMNVEV (reference sequence). In DNA form, the CDR3 reads TGTGCCAGCAGTCAATCCTTCAGGGGGCATTCGTACTATGGCTACACCTTC. Amino acid sequence: CASSQSFRGHSYYGYTF.

V and J are TRBV30 and TRBJ1-6; a weak D match, TRBD1 (6 bases). This CDR3 spans 16 amino acids. Germline CDR1 reads GTSNPN; CDR2 reads SVGIG (reference sequence). V lost 8 bases and J 5 bases, leaving 22 bases between the germline ends. The CDR3 protein is CAGSNRGARNNSPLHF. DNA for the CDR3: TGTGCCGGTTCAAACCGGGGGGCGAGGAATAATTCACCCCTCCACTTT.

This chain uses TRBV30 with TRBJ1-2, with 7 bases that match TRBD1. Trimming cost V 0 bases and J 4 bases; bases outside gene matches: 2. Germline CDR1 is GTSNPN and CDR2 is SVGIG (reference sequence). This CDR3 has 13 amino acids. The CDR3 loop reads CAWSVGGAYGYTF. CDR3 in DNA: TGTGCCTGGAGTGTAGGGGGCGCCTATGGCTACACCTTC.

This chain uses TRBV6-5 with TRBJ1-2; 8 bases map to TRBD1. CDR1 and CDR2 from the germline V gene are MNHEY and SVGAGI. This CDR3 spans 14 amino acids. V dropped 8 bases and J dropped 6; count of bases not matched to a gene: 11. The CDR3, as DNA: TGTGCCAGCTCTTCCGCAGGGGGCGCGAATGGCTACACCTTC. It is translated as CASSSAGGANGYTF.

The chain joins TRBV2 to TRBJ2-3; tentative D call: TRBD1 (5 bases). The CDR3 loop spans 20 amino acids. Germline V gene data show CDR1 as SNHLY and CDR2 as FYNNEI. V gave up 4 bases and J gave up 2 bases, with 28 bases separating them. The DNA of the CDR3 is TGTGCCAGCAGTGCCCCTTTCTCGGTGGGGCGGCGCGGCTCCACAGATACGCAGTATTTT. Its protein product is CASSAPFSVGRRGSTDTQYF.

The J gene is TRBJ2-7, the V gene TRBV6-1; the match to TRBD1 covers 9 bases. The V gene's germline CDR1 is MNHNS and CDR2 SASEGT. V lost 3 bases and J lost 6; bases outside the gene matches: 9. This CDR3 has 15 amino acids. Written as DNA, the CDR3 is TGTGCCAGCAGTGATCCCGGGACAGGGCGATTCGAGCAGTACTTC. It is translated as CASSDPGTGRFEQYF.

The chain combines TRBV5-1 with TRBJ1-2, with D hard to call. Germline lookup yields CDR1 SGHRS and CDR2 YFSETQ. V was pared by 2 bases and J by 3 bases, with 8 bases between. The CDR3 length is 13 residues. CDR3 in amino acids: CASSFLADYGYTF. CDR3 coding DNA: TGCGCCAGCAGCTTCCTGGCAGACTATGGCTACACCTTC.

The V and J genes are TRBV11-2 and TRBJ2-7, with D possibly matching TRBD2 (5 bases). V lost 1 base and J lost 6, with 22 bases in between. The CDR3 has 17 amino acids. In germline, CDR1 is SGHAT, CDR2 FQNNGV. The CDR3 loop is CASSLGNAMAGAGEQYF. The DNA for the CDR3 is TGTGCCAGCAGCTTAGGCAACGCGATGGCAGGTGCGGGCGAGCAGTACTTC.

This chain links TRBV25-1 with TRBJ2-3, with 10 nucleotides matching TRBD2. CDR3 length: 17 amino acids. V dropped 3 bases and J dropped 2; count of bases not matched to a gene: 8. CDR1 and CDR2 from the germline V gene are MGHDK and SYGVNS. CDR3 amino acids: CASSDSTSGYNTDTQYF. In DNA, the CDR3 is TGTGCCAGCAGTGACTCGACTAGCGGGTATAACACAGATACGCAGTATTTT.

This clone was seen a handful of times. CDR3 sequence reads: CASSQQGTGNTIYF. Here the CDR3 DNA reads TGTGCCAGCAGCCAACAGGGGACTGGAAACACCATATATTTT. The J gene is TRBJ1-3, the V gene TRBV7-8, with 7 bases that match TRBD1. V shed 5 bases and J 2 bases; nucleotides not matched to a gene: 3. The germline V gene has CDR1 SGHVS and CDR2 FQNEAQ. This CDR3 is 14 amino acids long.

This rearrangement joins TRBV4-1 to TRBJ2-1, with 7 bases that match TRBD2. Germline V gives CDR1 MGHRA, CDR2 YSYEKL. The CDR3 is 18 residues long. J lost 2 bases, V lost 0 bases, and 10 bases had no gene match. In nucleotides, the CDR3 is TGCGCCAGCAGCCAAGAGGGCTTCTGGGAGGGTCCCTACAATGAGCAGTTCTTC. Its translation: CASSQEGFWEGPYNEQFF.

The chain links TRBV19 to TRBJ1-5; 10 positions agree with TRBD1. V shed 5 bases and J 0 bases; nucleotides not matched to a gene: 10. The CDR3 length is 18 residues. Germline lookup yields CDR1 LNHDA and CDR2 SQIVND (reference sequence). The chain's CDR3 is CASSAGGTGAYSNQPQHF. The CDR3 nucleotides are TGTGCCAGTAGTGCAGGAGGGACAGGGGCATATAGCAATCAGCCCCAGCATTTT.

This chain uses TRBV9 with TRBJ2-3; no reliable D call. CDR3 length: 13 amino acids. CDR1 and CDR2 (germline): SGDLS, YYNGEE. Trimming shortened V by 0 bases and J by 6 bases, and 8 bases separated the two germline ends. CDR3 in DNA: TGTGCCAGCAGCGTAGCTCCCTCGGATACGCAGTATTTT. This sequence encodes CASSVAPSDTQYF. The complete variable domain, with remaining parts taken from reference TRBV9 and TRBJ2-3, reads DSGVTQTPKHLITATGQRVTLRCSPRSGDLSVYWYQQSLDQGLQFLIQYYNGEERAKGNILERFSAQQFPDLHSELNLSSLELGDSALYFCASSVAPSDTQYFGPGTRLTVL.

This chain uses TRBV6-5 with TRBJ1-1, with TRBD1 identical over 7 bases. This CDR3 region has 14 residues. Germline lookup yields CDR1 MNHEY and CDR2 SVGAGI. V trimming: 2 bases; J trimming: 1 base; junction bases outside the gene matches: 1. CDR3 sequence: CASSYGQANTEAFF. In DNA form, the CDR3 reads TGTGCCAGCAGTTACGGACAGGCGAACACTGAAGCTTTCTTT.

The V and J genes are TRBV19 and TRBJ1-5, with 9 bases fitting TRBD1. Unmatched junction bases numbered 7, after V lost 1 base and J lost 6 bases. The CDR3 totals 16 residues. The germline gives CDR1 LNHDA, CDR2 SQIVND (reference sequence). The CDR3 sequence: CASSIVPRQGGQPQHF. The CDR3 nucleotides read TGTGCCAGTAGTATAGTTCCCAGACAGGGGGGTCAGCCCCAGCATTTT.

This chain uses TRBV27 with TRBJ1-1; no definite D call. Germline V lookup: CDR1 MNHEY, CDR2 SMNVEV (reference sequence). The CDR3 has 13 residues. V lost 8 bases to trimming and J lost 4 bases, with 14 bases between them. The CDR3 here is CASLGSGVTEAFF. Here the CDR3 DNA reads TGTGCCAGCCTCGGGTCGGGAGTCACTGAAGCTTTCTTT.

This clone was counted at least ten times. CDR3: CASTGGKNSYNEQFF. The CDR3 DNA reads TGCGCCAGCACAGGGGGGAAAAACTCCTACAATGAGCAGTTCTTC. This chain uses TRBV5-1 with TRBJ2-1; a possible D gene is TRBD1 (7 bases). V was clipped by 6 bases and J by 0 bases, with 13 bases between them. Per germline, CDR1 SGHRS and CDR2 YFSETQ. CDR3 length: 15 residues.

The DNA of the CDR3 is TGTGCCAGCAGCCCGTCGTTATCTGGAAACACCATATATTTT. It codes for CASSPSLSGNTIYF. The chain is built from TRBV3-1 (or the pseudogene TRBV3-2) and TRBJ1-3; the D is unclear. There are 14 residues in the CDR3. In germline, CDR1 is LGHDT, CDR2 YNNKEL (reference sequence). V was cut by 4 bases and J by 1 base, with 8 bases left in between.

The rearrangement links TRBV3-1 (or the pseudogene TRBV3-2) to TRBJ1-5; D gene unclear. Germline CDR1 and CDR2: LGHDT and YNNKEL (reference sequence). V lost 1 base and J 2 bases, leaving 12 bases between the germline ends. The CDR3 length is 16 residues. The CDR3 loop reads CASSQGTGVGNQPQHF. The DNA for the CDR3 is TGTGCCAGCAGCCAAGGTACCGGGGTCGGCAATCAGCCCCAGCATTTT.

This chain links TRBV5-6 with TRBJ2-7, with D perhaps TRBD1 (5 bases). Germline CDR1 SGHDT, CDR2 YYEEEE. The CDR3 sequence is 13 residues long. V dropped 6 bases and J dropped 6 bases, with 16 bases sitting between them. CDR3 loop: CASNRWGAREQYF. As DNA, the CDR3 is TGTGCCAGCAACCGGTGGGGCGCCCGCGAGCAGTACTTC.

The chain recombines TRBV6-6 with TRBJ1-6; D perhaps matches TRBD1 (6 bases). Germline V CDR1 and CDR2: MNHNY, SVGAGI (reference sequence). Trimming removed 5 bases from V and 6 bases from J, with 17 bases in between. The CDR3 is 16 amino acids. In DNA form, the CDR3 reads TGTGCCAGCAGTCGAAGTAAGGGGGGGAGTAATTCACCCCTCCACTTT. Residues: CASSRSKGGSNSPLHF.

The chain uses TRBV7-9 and TRBJ1-1; the match to TRBD1 covers 7 bases. V shed 5 bases and J 0 bases; nucleotides not matched to a gene: 6. The germline V gene encodes CDR1 SEHNR and CDR2 FQNEAQ (reference sequence). The CDR3 consists of 15 residues. The CDR3 protein is CASSHLTGVNTEAFF. CDR3 bases: TGTGCCAGCAGCCACCTAACAGGGGTGAACACTGAAGCTTTCTTT.

V and J are TRBV20-1 and TRBJ1-4, with unresolved D. Trimming removed 7 bases from V and 4 bases from J, with 7 bases in between. The CDR3 covers 11 residues. Germline V lookup: CDR1 DFQATT, CDR2 SNEGSKA (reference sequence). The CDR3 DNA follows: TGCAGTGTAGTCCGTAATGAAAAACTGTTTTTT. Its translation is CSVVRNEKLFF.

This clone was picked up one time. J is TRBJ2-5 and V is TRBV9, with D possibly TRBD1 on 6 matching bases. The V gene lost 0 bases and the J gene lost 2 bases, with 14 bases spanning the gap. This CDR3 has 16 residues. In germline, CDR1 is SGDLS, CDR2 YYNGEE. CDR3 region: CASSVGRGGPQETQYF. CDR3 sequence (DNA): TGTGCCAGCAGCGTAGGAAGAGGGGGACCGCAAGAGACCCAGTACTTC.

The genes are TRBV7-2 and TRBJ1-4; no definite D call. The CDR3 runs to 14 residues. The germline V and J ends were trimmed by 6 bases and 1 base, with 9 bases remaining between them. CDR1 and CDR2 from the germline V gene are SGHTA and FQGNSA. The CDR3 DNA is TGTGCCAGCAGTTCGAGGGTAACTAATGAAAAACTGTTTTTT. Translation: CASSSRVTNEKLFF.